This T cell receptor (beta chain) was sequenced for a study of T-cell memory formation after mild COVID-19. Broader study findings: Clones that contracted clustered mainly in CM and EM if CD4+ and in EMRA if CD8+.

Regarding this clonotype: Its cognate antigen is unknown.

In germline, CDR1 is SEHNR, CDR2 FQNEAQ (reference sequence). Trimming at V came to 4 bases and at J to 8 bases, leaving 16 bases not matched to a gene. CDR3 length: 17 residues. Each CDR3 protein gets one entry after TCRdb re-called the 5' RACE reads with MiXCR. Counted here are some 350,000 distinct CDR3 sequences, around 15% occurring once; the ten biggest clones make up about a fifth. The source of this sequence is a man in his late teens or twenties who had mild COVID-19 (a few samples of this study predate the infection). Cell type and time point are not known. The sample consisted of PBMCs or a T cell subset sorted from them (not recorded which). The chain couples TRBV7-9 to TRBJ1-2; 10 positions match TRBD1. CDR3 in amino acids: CASSSSRDRGARAGYTF. The CDR3 region has the DNA TGTGCCAGCAGCTCGAGCCGGGACAGGGGCGCGAGGGCCGGCTACACCTTC.